Detailed here is one TCR beta chain. Its antigen is not identified. V was pared by 5 bases and J by 6 bases, with 14 bases between. This CDR3 is 13 amino acids long. Germline CDR1 SQVTM, CDR2 ANQGSEA. The data stem from a study of blood T cells in healthy people across ages. A second PCR of about 7 to 12 cycles used a sample-barcoded 5' primer and a J-beta primer mix. MiXCR was run by TCRdb on the 5' RACE reads, yielding one entry per CDR3 protein. The sample has about 800,000 distinct CDR3 sequences, just under 25% seen once. The study, taken as a whole, reports: Among T cells, TCR beta diversity per million cells dropped roughly linearly as age rose. Leaving the PBMCs unsorted stopped any conclusive comparison of naive versus antigen-experienced cells.

This same sample was also taken into another study, of T cells of mothers and their children.

V usage is TRBV29-1 and J usage is TRBJ2-1; D might be TRBD2 (6 bases). Sequencing was performed on blood. The TCR comes from a boy aged 5 to 17 in good health. This chain's CDR3 is CSVSSKEGNEQFF. The CDR3 coding sequence is TGCAGCGTTAGTAGTAAGGAGGGCAATGAGCAGTTCTTC.